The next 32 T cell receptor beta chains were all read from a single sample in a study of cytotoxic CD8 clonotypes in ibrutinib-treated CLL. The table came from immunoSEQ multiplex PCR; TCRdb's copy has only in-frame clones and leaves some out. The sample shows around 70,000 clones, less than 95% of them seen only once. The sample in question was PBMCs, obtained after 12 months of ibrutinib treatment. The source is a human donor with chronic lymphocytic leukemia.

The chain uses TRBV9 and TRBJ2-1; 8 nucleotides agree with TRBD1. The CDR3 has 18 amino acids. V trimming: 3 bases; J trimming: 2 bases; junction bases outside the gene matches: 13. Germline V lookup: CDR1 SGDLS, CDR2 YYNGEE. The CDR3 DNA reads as TGTGCCAGCAGCGCTGGCACCCGGGACAGGAAAACCTACAATGAGCAGTTCTTC. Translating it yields CASSAGTRDRKTYNEQFF.

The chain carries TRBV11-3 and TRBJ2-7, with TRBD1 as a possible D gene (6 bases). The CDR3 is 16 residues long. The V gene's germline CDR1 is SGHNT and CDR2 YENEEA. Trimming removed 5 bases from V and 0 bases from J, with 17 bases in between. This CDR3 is CASSPTLYRDSYEQYF. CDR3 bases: TGTGCCAGCAGCCCCACATTATACAGGGACTCCTACGAGCAGTACTTC.

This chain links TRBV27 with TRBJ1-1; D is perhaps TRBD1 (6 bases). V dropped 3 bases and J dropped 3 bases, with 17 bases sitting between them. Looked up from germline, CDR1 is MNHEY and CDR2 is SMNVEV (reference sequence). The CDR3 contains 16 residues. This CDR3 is CASSFMSGGGDTEAFF. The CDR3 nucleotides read TGTGCCAGCAGTTTTATGTCCGGAGGGGGGGACACTGAAGCTTTCTTT.

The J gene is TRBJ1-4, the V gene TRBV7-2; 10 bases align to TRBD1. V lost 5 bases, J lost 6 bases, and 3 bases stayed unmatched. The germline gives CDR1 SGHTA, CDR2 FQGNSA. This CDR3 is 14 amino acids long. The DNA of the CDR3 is TGTGCCAGCAGCGCGGGACAGGGGTATGAAAAACTGTTTTTT. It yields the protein CASSAGQGYEKLFF.

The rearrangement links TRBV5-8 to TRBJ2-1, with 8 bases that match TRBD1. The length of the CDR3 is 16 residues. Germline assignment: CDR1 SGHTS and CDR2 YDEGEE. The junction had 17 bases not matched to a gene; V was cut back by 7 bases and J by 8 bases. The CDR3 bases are TGTGCCAGCGTAGGAAGAAGGACAGGGAGGTTCGATGAGCAGTTCTTC. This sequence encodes CASVGRRTGRFDEQFF.

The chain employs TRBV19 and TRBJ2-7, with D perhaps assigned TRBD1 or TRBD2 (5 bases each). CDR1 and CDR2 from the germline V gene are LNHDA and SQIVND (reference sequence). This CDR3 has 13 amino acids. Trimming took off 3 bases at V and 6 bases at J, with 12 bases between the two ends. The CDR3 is CASSMGRDGEQYF. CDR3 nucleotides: TGTGCCAGTAGTATGGGCAGGGACGGCGAGCAGTACTTC.

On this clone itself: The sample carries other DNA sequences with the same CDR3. CDR3 protein: CASSGYNEQFF. CDR3 DNA sequence: TGTGCCAGCAGTGGCTACAATGAGCAGTTCTTC. The V call is TRBV2, the J call TRBJ2-1; D is ambiguous. This CDR3 contains 11 residues. V gave up 4 bases and J gave up 3 bases, with 1 base separating them. Germline V gene lookup returns CDR1 SNHLY and CDR2 FYNNEI.

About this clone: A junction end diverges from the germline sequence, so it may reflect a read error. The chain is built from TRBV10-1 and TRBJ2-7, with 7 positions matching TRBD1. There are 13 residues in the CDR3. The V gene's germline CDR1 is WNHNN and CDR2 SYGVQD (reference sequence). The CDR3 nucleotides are TGCACCAGCAGTCTGCAGGGGGCCTACGAGCAGTACTTC. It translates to CTSSLQGAYEQYF.

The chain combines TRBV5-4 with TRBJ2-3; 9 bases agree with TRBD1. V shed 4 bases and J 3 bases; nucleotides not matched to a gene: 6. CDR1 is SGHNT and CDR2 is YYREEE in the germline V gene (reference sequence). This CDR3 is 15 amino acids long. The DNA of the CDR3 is TGTGCCAGCAGCCGACAGGGGGTGAAAACAGATACGCAGTATTTT. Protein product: CASSRQGVKTDTQYF.

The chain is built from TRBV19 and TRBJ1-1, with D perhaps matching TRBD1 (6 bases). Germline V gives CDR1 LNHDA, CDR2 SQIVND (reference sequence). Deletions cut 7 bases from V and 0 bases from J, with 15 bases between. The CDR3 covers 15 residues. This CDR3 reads CASIPPGHLNTEAFF. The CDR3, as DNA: TGTGCCAGTATTCCTCCGGGACACTTGAACACTGAAGCTTTCTTT.

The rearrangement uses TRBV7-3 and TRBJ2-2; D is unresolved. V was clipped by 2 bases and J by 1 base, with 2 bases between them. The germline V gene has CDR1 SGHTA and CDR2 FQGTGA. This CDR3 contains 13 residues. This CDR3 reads CASSLLNTGELFF. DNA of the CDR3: TGTGCCAGCAGCTTACTGAACACCGGGGAGCTGTTTTTT. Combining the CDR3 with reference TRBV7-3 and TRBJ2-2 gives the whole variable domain GAGVSQTPSNKVTEKGKYVELRCDPISGHTALYWYRQSLGQGPEFLIYFQGTGAADDSGLPNDRFFAVRPEGSVSTLKIQRTERGDSAVYLCASSLLNTGELFFGEGSRLTVL.

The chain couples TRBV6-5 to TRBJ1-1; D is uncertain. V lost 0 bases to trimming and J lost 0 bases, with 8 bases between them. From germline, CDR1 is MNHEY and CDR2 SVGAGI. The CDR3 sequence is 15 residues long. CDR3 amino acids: CASSYSRRMNTEAFF. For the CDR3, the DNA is TGTGCCAGCAGTTACTCGAGACGGATGAACACTGAAGCTTTCTTT.

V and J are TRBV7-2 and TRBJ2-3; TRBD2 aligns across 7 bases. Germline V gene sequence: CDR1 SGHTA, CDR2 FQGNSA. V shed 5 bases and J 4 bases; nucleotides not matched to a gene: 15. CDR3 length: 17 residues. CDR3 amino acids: CASSKRVAGVRADTQYF. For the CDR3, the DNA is TGTGCCAGCAGCAAAAGGGTGGCGGGAGTTAGGGCAGATACGCAGTATTTT. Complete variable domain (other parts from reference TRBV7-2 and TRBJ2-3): GAGVSQSPSNKVTEKGKDVELRCDPISGHTALYWYRQSLGQGLEFLIYFQGNSAPDKSGLPSDRFSAERTGGSVSTLTIQRTQQEDSAVYLCASSKRVAGVRADTQYFGPGTRLTVL.

The CDR3 region has the DNA TGTGCCAGTAGACAACCGGGACTGGGTTTGGCTGAAGCTTTCTTT. Encoded protein: CASRQPGLGLAEAFF. The V gene is TRBV19, the J gene TRBJ1-1, with TRBD1 as a possible D gene (5 bases). The germline V gene encodes CDR1 LNHDA and CDR2 SQIVND (reference sequence). With 6 bases removed from V and 6 bases from J, the gap between germline ends came to 20 bases. The CDR3 runs to 15 residues.

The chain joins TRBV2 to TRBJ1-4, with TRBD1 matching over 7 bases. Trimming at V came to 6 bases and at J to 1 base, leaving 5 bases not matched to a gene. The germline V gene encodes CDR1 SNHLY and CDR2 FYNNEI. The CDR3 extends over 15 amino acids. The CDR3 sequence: CASSERQGTNEKLFF. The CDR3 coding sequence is TGTGCCAGCAGCGAAAGACAGGGAACTAATGAAAAACTGTTTTTT.

CDR3 nucleotides: TGCGCCAGCAGCCAAGTGTTGACAGGAGGAGTCAATCAGCCCCAGCATTTT. It encodes CASSQVLTGGVNQPQHF. This chain connects TRBV4-3 to TRBJ1-5; D might be TRBD1 (6 bases). The CDR3 extends over 17 amino acids. Germline V gene data show CDR1 as LGHNA and CDR2 as YSLEER. V was shortened by 1 base and J by 3 bases, with 16 bases between the two germline ends.

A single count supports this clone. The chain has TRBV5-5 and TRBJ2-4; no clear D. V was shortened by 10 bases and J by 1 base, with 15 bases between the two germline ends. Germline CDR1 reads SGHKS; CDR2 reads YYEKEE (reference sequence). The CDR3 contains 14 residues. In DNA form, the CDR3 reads TGTGCCCGCCAGTTTAAGAGGGCCAAAAACATTCAGTACTTC. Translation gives CARQFKRAKNIQYF.

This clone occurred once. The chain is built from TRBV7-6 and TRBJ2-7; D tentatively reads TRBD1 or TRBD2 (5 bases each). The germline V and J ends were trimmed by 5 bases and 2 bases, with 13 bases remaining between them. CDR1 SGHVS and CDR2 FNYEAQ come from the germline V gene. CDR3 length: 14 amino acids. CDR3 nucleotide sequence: TGTGCCAGCAGCCCCCGAGGGACGGCCTACGAGCAGTACTTC. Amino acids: CASSPRGTAYEQYF.

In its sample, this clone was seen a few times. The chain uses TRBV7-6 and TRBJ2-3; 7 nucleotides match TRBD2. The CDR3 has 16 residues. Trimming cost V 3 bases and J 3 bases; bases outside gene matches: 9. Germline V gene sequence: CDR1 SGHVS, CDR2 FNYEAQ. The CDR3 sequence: CASSLASGHTTDTQYF. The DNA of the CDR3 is TGTGCCAGCAGCTTGGCTAGCGGCCACACAACAGATACGCAGTATTTT.

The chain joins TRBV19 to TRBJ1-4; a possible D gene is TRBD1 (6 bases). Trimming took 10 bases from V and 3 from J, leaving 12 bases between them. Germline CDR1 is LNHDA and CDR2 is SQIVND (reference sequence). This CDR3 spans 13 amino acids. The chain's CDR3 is CATKDRPNEKLFF. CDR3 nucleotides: TGTGCCACCAAGGACAGACCTAATGAAAAACTGTTTTTT.

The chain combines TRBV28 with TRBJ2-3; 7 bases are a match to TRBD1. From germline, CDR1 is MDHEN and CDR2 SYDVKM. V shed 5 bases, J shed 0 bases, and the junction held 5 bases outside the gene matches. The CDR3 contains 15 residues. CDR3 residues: CASSAGTASTDTQYF. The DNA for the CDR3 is TGTGCCAGCAGTGCCGGGACAGCCAGCACAGATACGCAGTATTTT.

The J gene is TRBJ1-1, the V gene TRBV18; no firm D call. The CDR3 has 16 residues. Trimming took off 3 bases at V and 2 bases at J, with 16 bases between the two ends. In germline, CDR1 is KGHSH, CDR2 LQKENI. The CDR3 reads CASSPNNPTYNTEAFF. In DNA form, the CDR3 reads TGTGCCAGCTCACCTAATAATCCGACATACAACACTGAAGCTTTCTTT.

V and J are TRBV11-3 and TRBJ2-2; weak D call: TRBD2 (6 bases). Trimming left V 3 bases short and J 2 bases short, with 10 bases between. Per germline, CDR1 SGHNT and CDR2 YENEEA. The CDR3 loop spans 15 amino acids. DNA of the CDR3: TGTGCCAGCAGCTTTAGCGGTTATAACACCGGGGAGCTGTTTTTT. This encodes CASSFSGYNTGELFF.

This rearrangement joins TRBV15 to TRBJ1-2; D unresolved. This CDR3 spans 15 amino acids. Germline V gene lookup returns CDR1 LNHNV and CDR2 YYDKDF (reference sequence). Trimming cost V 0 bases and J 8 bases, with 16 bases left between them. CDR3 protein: CATSRDDLRRGGYTF. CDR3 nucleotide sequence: TGTGCCACCAGCAGAGATGACCTGCGGCGCGGAGGCTACACCTTC.

The CDR3 region is CASSMRGGDRYEQYF. The CDR3 DNA reads as TGTGCCAGCAGTATGCGTGGGGGGGACCGGTACGAGCAGTACTTC. The chain recombines TRBV5-4 with TRBJ2-7; 7 bases line up with TRBD2. Germline values: CDR1 SGHNT, CDR2 YYREEE (reference sequence). Trimming took 5 bases from V and 4 from J; bases not matched to a gene: 12. This CDR3 contains 15 residues. Full variable domain (missing parts from reference TRBV5-4 and TRBJ2-7): ETGVTQSPTHLIKTRGQQVTLRCSSQSGHNTVSWYQQALGQGPQFIFQYYREEENGRGNFPPRFSGLQFPNYSSELNVNALELDDSALYLCASSMRGGDRYEQYFGPGTRLTVT.

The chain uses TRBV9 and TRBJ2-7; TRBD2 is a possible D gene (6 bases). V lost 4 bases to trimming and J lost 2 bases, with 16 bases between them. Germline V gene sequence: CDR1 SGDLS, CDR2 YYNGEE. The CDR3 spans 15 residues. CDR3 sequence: CASSPSEGLTYEQYF. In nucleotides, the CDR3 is TGTGCCAGCAGCCCCTCGGAGGGACTGACCTACGAGCAGTACTTC.

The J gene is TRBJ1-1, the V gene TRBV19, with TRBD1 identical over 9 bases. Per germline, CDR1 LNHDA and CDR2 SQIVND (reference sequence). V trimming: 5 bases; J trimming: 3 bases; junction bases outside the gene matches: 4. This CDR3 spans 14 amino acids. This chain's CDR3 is CASSYRDRDTEAFF. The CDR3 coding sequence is TGTGCCAGTAGTTACCGGGACAGGGACACTGAAGCTTTCTTT.

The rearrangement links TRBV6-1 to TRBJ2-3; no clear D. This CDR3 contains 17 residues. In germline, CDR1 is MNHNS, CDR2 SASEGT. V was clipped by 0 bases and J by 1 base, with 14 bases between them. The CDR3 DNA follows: TGTGCCAGCAGTGAAGCGCTCATGAGGCAGCGCACAGATACGCAGTATTTT. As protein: CASSEALMRQRTDTQYF.

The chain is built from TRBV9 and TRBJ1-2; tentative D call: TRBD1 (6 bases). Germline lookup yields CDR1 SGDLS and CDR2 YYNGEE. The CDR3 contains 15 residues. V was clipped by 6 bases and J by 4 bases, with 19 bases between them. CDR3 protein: CASTLDAGAAYGYTF. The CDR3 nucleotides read TGTGCCAGCACCCTAGACGCGGGGGCCGCCTATGGCTACACCTTC.

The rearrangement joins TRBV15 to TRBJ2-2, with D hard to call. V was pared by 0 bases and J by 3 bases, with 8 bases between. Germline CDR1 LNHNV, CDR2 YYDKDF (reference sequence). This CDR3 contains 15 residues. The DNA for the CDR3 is TGTGCCACCAGCAGAGAGGGCGGAGACACCGGGGAGCTGTTTTTT. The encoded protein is CATSREGGDTGELFF.

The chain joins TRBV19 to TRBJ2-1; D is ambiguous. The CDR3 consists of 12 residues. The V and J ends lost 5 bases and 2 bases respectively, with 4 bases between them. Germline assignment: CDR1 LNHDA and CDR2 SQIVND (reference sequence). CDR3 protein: CASSFTYNEQFF. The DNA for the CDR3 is TGTGCCAGTAGTTTCACCTACAATGAGCAGTTCTTC.

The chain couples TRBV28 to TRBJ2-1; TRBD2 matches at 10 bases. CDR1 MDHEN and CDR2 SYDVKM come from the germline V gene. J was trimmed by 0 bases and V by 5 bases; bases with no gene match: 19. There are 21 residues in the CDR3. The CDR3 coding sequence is TGTGCCAGCAGTGTCCCACCCGGGACTAGCGCCGGGTCGAGCTCCTACAATGAGCAGTTCTTC. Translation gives CASSVPPGTSAGSSSYNEQFF. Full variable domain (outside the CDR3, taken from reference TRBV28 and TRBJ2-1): DVKVTQSSRYLVKRTGEKVFLECVQDMDHENMFWYRQDPGLGLRLIYFSYDVKMKEKGDIPEGYSVSREKKERFSLILESASTNQTSMYLCASSVPPGTSAGSSSYNEQFFGPGTRLTVL.